This note documents a single T cell receptor (beta chain) sequence. The data are from a study of blood T cell repertoires in COVID-19. Study in general: The study drew acute and convalescent COVID-19 samples from the United States, Italy and Spain.

Per the authors' pipeline: Using reference gene primer amplification, nucleated cell counts were estimated. Using immunoSEQ multiplex PCR, the repertoire was profiled, and TCRdb retains in-frame clones only, with some absent. The V and J calls and clone size come from that table; D and trimming were worked out from the DNA. The sample yields some 42,000 clones, about 90% seen once. Sequencing was done on a sample of peripheral blood. The sequence was obtained from a man aged 45-60 years with active COVID-19.

This CDR3 reads CASSAPGLNTDTQYF. The CDR3 nucleotides read TGCGCCAGCAGCGCCCCCGGACTAAACACAGATACGCAGTATTTT. This chain uses TRBV5-1 with TRBJ2-3, with D possibly TRBD2 on 6 matching bases. The CDR3 runs 15 residues. V was cut by 4 bases and J by 2 bases, with 14 bases left in between. Germline V lookup: CDR1 SGHRS, CDR2 YFSETQ.